This TCR beta chain was recorded in a study of beta chain features in type 1 diabetes. Study results and caveats: Across all four CD4+ subsets, people with type 1 diabetes showed modestly shorter TCRB CDR3s.

V was trimmed by 6 bases and J by 0 bases, leaving 11 bases between them. CDR3 size: 14 residues. CDR1 and CDR2 from the germline V gene are LNHDA and SQIVND (reference sequence). TCRB transcripts that were expressed got sequenced, as all of the isolated RNA had been reverse transcribed. The method was immunoSEQ multiplex PCR; TCRdb's version includes in-frame clones alone and lacks a portion of them. The data show some 350,000 clones, with over 9% seen just once and roughly 0.6% held by the top ten. On this clone itself: Its antigen is as yet unknown.

This clonotype was sampled from a man aged 25 to 45 with type 1 diabetes. Input material: central memory CD4+ T cells from blood. The rearrangement joins TRBV19 to TRBJ1-1; D unresolved. In DNA form, the CDR3 reads TGTGCCAGTAGCTGGACGAATATGAACACTGAAGCTTTCTTT. Protein: CASSWTNMNTEAFF.